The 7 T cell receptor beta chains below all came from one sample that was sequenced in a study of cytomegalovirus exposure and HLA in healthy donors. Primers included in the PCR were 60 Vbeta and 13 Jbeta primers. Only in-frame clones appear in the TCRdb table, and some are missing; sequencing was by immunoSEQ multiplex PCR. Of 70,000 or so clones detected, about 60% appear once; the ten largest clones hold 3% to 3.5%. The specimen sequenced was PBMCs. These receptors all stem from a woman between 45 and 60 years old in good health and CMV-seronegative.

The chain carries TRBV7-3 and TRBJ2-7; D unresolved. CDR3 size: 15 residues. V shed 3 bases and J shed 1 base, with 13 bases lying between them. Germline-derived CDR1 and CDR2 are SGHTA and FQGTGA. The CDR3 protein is CASSFSPHTSYEQYF. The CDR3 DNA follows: TGTGCCAGCAGCTTCTCGCCCCATACATCCTACGAGCAGTACTTC.

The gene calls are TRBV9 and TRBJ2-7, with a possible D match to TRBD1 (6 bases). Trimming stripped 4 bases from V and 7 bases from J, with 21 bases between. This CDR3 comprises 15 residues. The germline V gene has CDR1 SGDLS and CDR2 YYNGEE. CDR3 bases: TGTGCCAGCAGCATCCAAAGCTCAGGGGTTGGAGAGCAGTACTTC. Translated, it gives CASSIQSSGVGEQYF.

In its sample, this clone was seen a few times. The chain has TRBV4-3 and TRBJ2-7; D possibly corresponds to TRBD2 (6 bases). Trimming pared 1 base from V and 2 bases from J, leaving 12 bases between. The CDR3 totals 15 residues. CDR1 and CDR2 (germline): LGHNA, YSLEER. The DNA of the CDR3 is TGCGCCAGCAGCCAAGTGCGGGATTATGCCTACGAGCAGTACTTC. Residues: CASSQVRDYAYEQYF.

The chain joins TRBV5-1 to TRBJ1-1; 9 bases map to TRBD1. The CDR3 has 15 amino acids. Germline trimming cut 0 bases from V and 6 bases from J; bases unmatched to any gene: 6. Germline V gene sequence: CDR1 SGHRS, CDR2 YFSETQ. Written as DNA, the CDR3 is TGCGCCAGCAGCTTGGCTGGGACAGGGTTTTCTGAAGCTTTCTTT. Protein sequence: CASSLAGTGFSEAFF.

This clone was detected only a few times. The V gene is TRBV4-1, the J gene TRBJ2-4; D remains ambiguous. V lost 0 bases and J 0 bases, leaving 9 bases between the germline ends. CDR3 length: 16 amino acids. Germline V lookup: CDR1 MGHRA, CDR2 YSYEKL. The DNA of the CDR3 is TGCGCCAGCAGCCAAGATAATCCTCTAGCCAAAAACATTCAGTACTTC. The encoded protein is CASSQDNPLAKNIQYF.

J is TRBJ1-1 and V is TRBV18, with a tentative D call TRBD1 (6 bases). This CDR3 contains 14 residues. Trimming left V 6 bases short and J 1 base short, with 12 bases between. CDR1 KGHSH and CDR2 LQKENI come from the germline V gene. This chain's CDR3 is CASSRRDTNTEAFF. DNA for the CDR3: TGTGCCAGCTCCCGCCGGGACACGAACACTGAAGCTTTCTTT.

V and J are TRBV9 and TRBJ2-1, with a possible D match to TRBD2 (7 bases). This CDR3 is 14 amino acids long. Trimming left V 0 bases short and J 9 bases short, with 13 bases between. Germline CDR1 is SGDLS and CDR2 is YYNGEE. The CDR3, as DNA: TGTGCCAGCAGCGTAGGGGCAGGGGAGGGTGAGCAGTTCTTC. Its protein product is CASSVGAGEGEQFF.